Given below is one T cell receptor (beta chain) in context. The sample originates from a study of cytomegalovirus exposure and HLA in healthy donors. Researchers ran the PCR with 60 Vbeta and 13 Jbeta primers. TCRdb keeps only in-frame clones here, not all; method: immunoSEQ multiplex PCR. In the table there are about 150,000 clones, 82% of which are singletons. This receptor was obtained from a man aged 25-45 years in good health and CMV-seropositive. Sequencing was done on a sample of PBMCs.

This CDR3 is CASSGRDSDEKLFF. DNA of the CDR3: TGTGCCAGCAGCGGCCGGGACAGTGATGAAAAACTGTTTTTT. This chain links TRBV9 with TRBJ1-4; TRBD1 agrees at 7 bases. CDR3 length: 14 residues. Germline assignment: CDR1 SGDLS and CDR2 YYNGEE. Losses at the gene ends were 3 bases for V and 6 bases for J; bases not matched to a gene: 5.